This T cell receptor (beta chain) derives from a study of T cell responses to AZD1222 COVID-19 vaccine. General observations from the study: Of spike-specific TCRs, nearly half reportedly target regions left unmutated in variants. Spike-wide coverage was observed for vaccine-associated CD4 TCRs, with dominant responses at 160-218 and 743-854. Clonal diversity was possibly underestimated, and the donors were mostly white British, with more females.

The method was immunoSEQ multiplex PCR; TCRdb's version includes in-frame clones alone and lacks a portion of them. The sample has some 120,000 clones, more than 85% seen once. Concerning this clone: Its target is not known.

The germline gives CDR1 SNHLY, CDR2 FYNNEI. V dropped 4 bases and J dropped 5; count of bases not matched to a gene: 4. The length of the CDR3 is 14 residues. The clonotype comes from an adult in good health. This specimen was peripheral blood, taken on day 0 of MenACWY control vaccination. This chain connects TRBV2 to TRBJ1-1; the match to TRBD1 covers 10 bases. The CDR3 here is CASSGQGAYTEAFF. CDR3 coding DNA: TGTGCCAGCAGTGGACAGGGGGCGTATACTGAAGCTTTCTTT.